This T cell receptor beta chain was obtained from a study of blood T cells in healthy people across ages. This CDR3 is 16 amino acids long. V dropped 0 bases and J dropped 1; count of bases not matched to a gene: 1. Per germline, CDR1 SGDLS and CDR2 YYNGEE. Then a second PCR, running about 7 to 11 cycles, was carried out with a sample-barcoded 5' primer and a J-beta primer mix. TCRdb fed the 5' RACE reads into MiXCR, producing one record per CDR3 protein. Of some 760,000 distinct CDR3 sequences listed, roughly 25% are singletons. Total RNA was extracted at no less than 5.5 micrograms per sample. These data also formed part of another study, on T cells of mothers and their children.

What was sequenced was blood. The sequence was obtained from a boy aged 5-17 years in good health. This chain links TRBV9 with TRBJ2-5; 12 positions agree with TRBD2. CDR3 sequence (DNA): TGTGCCAGCAGCGTAGCGACTAGCGGGAGCCAAGAGACCCAGTACTTC. It translates to CASSVATSGSQETQYF.